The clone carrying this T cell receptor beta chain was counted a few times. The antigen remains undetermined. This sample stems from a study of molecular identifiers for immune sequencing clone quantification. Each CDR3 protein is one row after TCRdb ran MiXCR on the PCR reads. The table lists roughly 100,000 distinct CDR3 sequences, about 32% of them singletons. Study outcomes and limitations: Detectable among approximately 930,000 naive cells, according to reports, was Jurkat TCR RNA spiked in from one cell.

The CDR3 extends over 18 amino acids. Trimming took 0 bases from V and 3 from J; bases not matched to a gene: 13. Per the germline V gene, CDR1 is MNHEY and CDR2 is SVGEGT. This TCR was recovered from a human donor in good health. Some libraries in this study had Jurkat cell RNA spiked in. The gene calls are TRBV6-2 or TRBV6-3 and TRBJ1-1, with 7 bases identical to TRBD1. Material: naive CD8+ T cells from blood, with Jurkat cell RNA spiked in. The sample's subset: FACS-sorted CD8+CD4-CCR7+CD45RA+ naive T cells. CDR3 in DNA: TGTGCCAGCAGTTACTCGATTATAAGGGGGCGCTCGGACACTGAAGCTTTCTTT. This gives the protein CASSYSIIRGRSDTEAFF.